This T cell receptor (beta chain) was recorded in a study of OX40 agonist ivuxolimab in advanced cancers. Study background: Of the participants, about 40% had some prior anti-PD-1, anti-PD-L1 or anti-CTLA-4 therapy, which was allowed. Three patients showed partial responses: one hepatocellular carcinoma and two cutaneous melanoma cases.

Generated by immunoSEQ multiplex PCR, the TCRdb table keeps only in-frame clones and is missing some. The sample lists about 72,000 clones, about 91% seen once, with 0.86% in the top ten. In regard to this clone: Antigen specificity is unknown.

Whole-study findings and limits: Among the lowest levels of clonal expansion were found in partial responders at 0.1-3.0 mg/kg.

The origin of this receptor is an adult with an advanced solid tumor such as melanoma, head and neck, liver or kidney cancer. Material: CD4+ or CD8+ T cells sorted from blood, obtained in a trial of the OX40 agonist ivuxolimab.

The CDR3 bases are TGTGCCAGCAGCTCACCGGCGGGACAGGGGACATACGAGCAGTACTTC. This codes for CASSSPAGQGTYEQYF. V and J are TRBV28 and TRBJ2-7; TRBD1 agrees at 10 bases. The CDR3 consists of 16 residues. The V segment lost 6 bases and the J segment 4 bases; nucleotides outside the gene matches: 12. Per the germline V gene, CDR1 is MDHEN and CDR2 is SYDVKM.